Below are 19 T cell receptor beta chains sequenced from a single sample in a study of blood T cell repertoires in COVID-19. The protocol was immunoSEQ multiplex PCR, while the TCRdb copy is restricted to in-frame clones and leaves out a portion. Among roughly 120,000 clones listed, over 60% were seen once. The sample was peripheral blood. The origin of the receptors is a man aged 65 to 79 with acute or convalescent COVID-19.

The chain carries TRBV6-5 and TRBJ1-2; the D is unclear. V was pared by 5 bases and J by 8 bases, with 18 bases between. This CDR3 contains 14 residues. Per the germline V gene, CDR1 is MNHEY and CDR2 is SVGAGI. The CDR3 here is CASSPLMGALGYTF. In DNA form, the CDR3 reads TGTGCCAGCAGTCCCCTAATGGGAGCTTTGGGCTACACCTTC.

The gene calls are TRBV29-1 and TRBJ1-1; D is unclear. The CDR3 extends over 11 amino acids. Trimming removed 4 bases from V and 4 bases from J, with 7 bases in between. Germline values: CDR1 SQVTM, CDR2 ANQGSEA. CDR3 in DNA: TGCAGCGTTGCTACGATCACTGAAGCTTTCTTT. Translation gives CSVATITEAFF.

The chain combines TRBV28 with TRBJ2-7; D uncertain. Per germline, CDR1 MDHEN and CDR2 SYDVKM. V was shortened by 8 bases and J by 7 bases, with 12 bases between the two germline ends. The CDR3 consists of 11 residues. In DNA form, the CDR3 reads TGTGCCAGCCTCGGTCGGTGGGAGCAGTACTTC. Its protein is CASLGRWEQYF.

The CDR3 DNA follows: TGTGCCAGCAGCCCTTCCTATGGGGAGGAACCCTACGAGCAGTACTTC. This encodes CASSPSYGEEPYEQYF. The chain links TRBV27 to TRBJ2-7, with a weak D call TRBD2 (6 bases). Germline lookup yields CDR1 MNHEY and CDR2 SMNVEV (reference sequence). V dropped 6 bases and J dropped 2 bases, with 20 bases sitting between them. The CDR3 covers 16 residues.

The chain employs TRBV6-5 and TRBJ1-2; the match to TRBD1 covers 7 bases. Germline CDR1 reads MNHEY; CDR2 reads SVGAGI. Unmatched junction bases numbered 6, after V lost 6 bases and J lost 8 bases. The CDR3 spans 12 residues. DNA of the CDR3: TGTGCCAGCAGCAATACAGGGGAGGGCTACACCTTC. This encodes CASSNTGEGYTF.

The V and J genes are TRBV7-3 and TRBJ2-2, with TRBD1 matching over 7 bases. CDR1 is SGHTA, CDR2 FQGTGA, per germline. V gave up 0 bases and J gave up 2 bases; unmatched junction bases: 6. The CDR3 covers 17 residues. In DNA, the CDR3 is TGTGCCAGCAGCTTAACGGGAGAGGGGGCCAACACCGGGGAGCTGTTTTTT. Translating it yields CASSLTGEGANTGELFF. Full variable domain (rest looked up from reference TRBV7-3 and TRBJ2-2): GAGVSQTPSNKVTEKGKYVELRCDPISGHTALYWYRQSLGQGPEFLIYFQGTGAADDSGLPNDRFFAVRPEGSVSTLKIQRTERGDSAVYLCASSLTGEGANTGELFFGEGSRLTVL.

V usage is TRBV29-1 and J usage is TRBJ1-2; D uncertain. This CDR3 spans 13 amino acids. The germline gives CDR1 SQVTM, CDR2 ANQGSEA. Trimming cost V 7 bases and J 3 bases, with 15 bases left between them. The CDR3 is CSASQSLDYGYTF. CDR3 sequence (DNA): TGCAGCGCCTCACAGAGCTTGGACTATGGCTACACCTTC.

The J gene is TRBJ2-5, the V gene TRBV9, with 11 nucleotides matching TRBD2. Germline V lookup: CDR1 SGDLS, CDR2 YYNGEE. With V trimmed by 1 base and J by 4 bases, 6 bases remained unmatched. This CDR3 has 16 residues. CDR3 in DNA: TGTGCCAGCAGCGTATCAACCGGGACTAGCGGAGAGACCCAGTACTTC. Translating gives CASSVSTGTSGETQYF.

This chain connects TRBV19 to TRBJ1-1; D may be TRBD1 (5 bases). CDR1 is LNHDA and CDR2 is SQIVND in the germline V gene (reference sequence). The V end lost 5 bases, the J end lost 3 bases, and 13 bases lay between the germline ends. The CDR3 spans 14 residues. This CDR3 is CASSAGGGYTEAFF. DNA for the CDR3: TGTGCCAGTAGTGCCGGGGGAGGGTACACTGAAGCTTTCTTT.

CDR3 sequence: CASRGSGDTQYF. The CDR3 DNA is TGTGCCTCCCGCGGGAGTGGGGATACGCAGTATTTT. The chain carries TRBV6-5 and TRBJ2-3; the match to TRBD2 covers 7 bases. The germline V gene encodes CDR1 MNHEY and CDR2 SVGAGI. With V trimmed by 11 bases and J by 6 bases, 8 bases remained unmatched. The CDR3 contains 12 residues.

This chain joins TRBV4-3 and TRBJ2-1; TRBD1 might be the D (5 bases). Per the germline V gene, CDR1 is LGHNA and CDR2 is YSLEER. V dropped 0 bases and J dropped 9 bases, with 6 bases sitting between them. The CDR3 length is 12 residues. The CDR3 nucleotides are TGCGCCAGCAGCCAAGAGGGGCGTGAGCAGTTCTTC. It specifies CASSQEGREQFF.

The chain joins TRBV5-1 to TRBJ2-1; D may be TRBD2 (6 bases). CDR3 length: 16 residues. V lost 0 bases and J 0 bases, leaving 10 bases between the germline ends. Germline CDR1 reads SGHRS; CDR2 reads YFSETQ. The CDR3: CASSLDGGNSYNEQFF. The CDR3, as DNA: TGCGCCAGCAGCTTGGACGGGGGTAACTCCTACAATGAGCAGTTCTTC. Full variable domain (remainder filled in from reference TRBV5-1 and TRBJ2-1): KAGVTQTPRYLIKTRGQQVTLSCSPISGHRSVSWYQQTPGQGLQFLFEYFSETQRNKGNFPGRFSGRQFSNSRSEMNVSTLELGDSALYLCASSLDGGNSYNEQFFGPGTRLTVL.

The chain employs TRBV27 and TRBJ2-3; weak D call: TRBD1 (6 bases). V was cut by 5 bases and J by 7 bases, with 19 bases left in between. CDR1 is MNHEY, CDR2 SMNVEV, per germline (reference sequence). The CDR3 length is 15 residues. Here the CDR3 DNA reads TGTGCCAGCAGTCCAATCGGACAGCAGATCAATACGCAGTATTTT. It codes for CASSPIGQQINTQYF.

This chain uses TRBV11-2 with TRBJ2-1; 9 bases fit TRBD2. Germline V gene lookup returns CDR1 SGHAT and CDR2 FQNNGV. V lost 0 bases, J lost 3 bases, and 6 bases stayed unmatched. CDR3 length: 17 residues. The CDR3 nucleotides are TGTGCCAGCAGCTTAGACCCGCGGGGGGGCTTCTACAATGAGCAGTTCTTC. Its translation: CASSLDPRGGFYNEQFF.

The chain employs TRBV3-1 (or the pseudogene TRBV3-2) and TRBJ2-2; no clear D gene. The CDR3 consists of 17 residues. Deletions cut 1 base from V and 0 bases from J, with 12 bases between. CDR1 and CDR2 from the germline V gene are LGHDT and YNNKEL (reference sequence). The CDR3 nucleotides are TGTGCCAGCAGCCAAGGCCCCGTGGGCGCGAACACCGGGGAGCTGTTTTTT. Its translation is CASSQGPVGANTGELFF.

The rearrangement uses TRBV7-8 and TRBJ2-7; TRBD1 matches at 11 bases. This CDR3 has 15 residues. The V gene end was trimmed by 2 bases and the J gene end by 5 bases; junction bases not matched to a gene: 5. Germline CDR1 and CDR2: SGHVS and FQNEAQ. CDR3 region: CASSLRDRGRDEQYF. The CDR3 DNA reads TGTGCCAGCAGCTTAAGGGACAGGGGGAGGGACGAGCAGTACTTC.

The chain has TRBV3-1 (or the pseudogene TRBV3-2) and TRBJ2-2; D perhaps matches TRBD1 (6 bases). Trimming cost V 6 bases and J 5 bases, with 13 bases left between them. The germline V gene has CDR1 LGHDT and CDR2 YNNKEL (reference sequence). The CDR3 runs to 14 residues. CDR3 DNA sequence: TGTGCCAGCAGTTACAGGGCCTGGACCGGGGAGCTGTTTTTT. Amino acids: CASSYRAWTGELFF.

The chain recombines TRBV5-1 with TRBJ2-7; possible D gene TRBD1, 7 bases. V lost 4 bases to trimming and J lost 4 bases, with 18 bases between them. The germline CDR1 and CDR2 sequences are SGHRS and YFSETQ. This CDR3 is built from 15 residues. The DNA of the CDR3 is TGCGCCAGCAGCGCGGGGACAGACCCTTCGTACGAGCAGTACTTC. Amino acids: CASSAGTDPSYEQYF.

This chain joins TRBV7-2 and TRBJ1-2; 10 positions agree with TRBD1. There are 13 residues in the CDR3. The ends lost 5 bases at V and 7 bases at J; junction bases unmatched: 4. From germline, CDR1 is SGHTA and CDR2 FQGNSA. The DNA of the CDR3 is TGTGCCAGCAGCCCGGACAGGGGGAGTGGCTACACCTTC. It is translated as CASSPDRGSGYTF.